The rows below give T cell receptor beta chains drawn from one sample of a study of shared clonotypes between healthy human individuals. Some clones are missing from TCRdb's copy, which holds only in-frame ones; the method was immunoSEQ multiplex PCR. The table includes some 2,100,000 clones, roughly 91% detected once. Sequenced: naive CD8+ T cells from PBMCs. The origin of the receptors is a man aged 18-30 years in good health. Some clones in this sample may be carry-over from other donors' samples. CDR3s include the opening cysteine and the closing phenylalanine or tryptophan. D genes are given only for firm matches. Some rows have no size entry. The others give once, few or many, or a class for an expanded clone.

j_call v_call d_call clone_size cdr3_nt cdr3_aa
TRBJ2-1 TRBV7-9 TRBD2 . TGTGCCAGCCCCGGGGGGGCAGGATCGAGTCGGGAGCAGTTCTTC CASPGGAGSSREQFF
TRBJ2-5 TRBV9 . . TGTGCCAGCAGCGTAGCTTCTAGCCTCAGAGGAGAGACCCAGTACTTC CASSVASSLRGETQYF
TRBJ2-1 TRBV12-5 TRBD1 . TGTGCTAGTGGTTTTGACAGGGGCTATGAGCAGTTCTTC CASGFDRGYEQFF
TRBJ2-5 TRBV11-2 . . TGTGCCAGCAGCTTAGTACTAAAAGAGACCCAGTACTTC CASSLVLKETQYF
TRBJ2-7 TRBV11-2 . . TGTGCCAGCAGCTTACCCCCGGACACCCCCTACGAGCAGTACTTC CASSLPPDTPYEQYF
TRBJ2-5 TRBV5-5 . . TGTGCCAGCAGCTTGCGGGAGACCCAGTACTTC CASSLRETQYF
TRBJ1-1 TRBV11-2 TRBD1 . TGTGCCAGCAGCCCAATGGACAGGGGAGGAACTGAAGCTTTCTTT CASSPMDRGGTEAFF
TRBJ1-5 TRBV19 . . TGTGCCAGCCAGAATGCGCCCCATCAGCCCCAGCATTTT CASQNAPHQPQHF
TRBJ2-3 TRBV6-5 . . TGTGCCAGCAGTTACCAAGGGCGGGAATCAGATACGCAGTATTTT CASSYQGRESDTQYF
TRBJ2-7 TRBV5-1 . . TGCGCCAGCAGCTTGATCGGGGACGAGCAGTACTTC CASSLIGDEQYF
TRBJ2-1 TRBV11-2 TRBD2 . TGTGCCAGCAGCTTAGATTTCTTAGCGGGAGGGCCCGGTGAGCAGTTCTTC CASSLDFLAGGPGEQFF
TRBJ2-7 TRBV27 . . TGTGCCACGCGATACCGGCTCACCTACGAGCAGTACTTC CATRYRLTYEQYF
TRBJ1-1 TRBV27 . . TGTGCCAGCAGTTCTAGGTGGGGAAGGAACACTGAAGCTTTCTTT CASSSRWGRNTEAFF
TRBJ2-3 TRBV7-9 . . TGTGCCAGCAGCTTGGAGCGGTCGGGCTATACGCAGTATTTT CASSLERSGYTQYF
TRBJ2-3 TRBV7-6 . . TGTGCCAGCAGCCATCTTGAAGATACGCAGTATTTT CASSHLEDTQYF
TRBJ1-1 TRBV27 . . TGTGCCAGCAGTTTGGAGGGGGGATTGGACACTGAAGCTTTCTTT CASSLEGGLDTEAFF
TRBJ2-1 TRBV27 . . TGTGCCAGCACCGCAAGGGGATTCGGCGGGGTGACCTACAATGAGCAGTTCTTC CASTARGFGGVTYNEQFF
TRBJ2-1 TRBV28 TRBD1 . TGTGCCAGCAGTGGGACAGGGGGGCCCTACAATGAGCAGTTCTTC CASSGTGGPYNEQFF
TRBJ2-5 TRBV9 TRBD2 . TGTGCCAGCAGCGTGGCCGGGAGGGGTGAGACCCAGTACTTC CASSVAGRGETQYF
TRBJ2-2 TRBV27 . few TGTGCCAGCAGTAGTCGGAGGGCCGGGGAGCTGTTTTTT CASSSRRAGELFF
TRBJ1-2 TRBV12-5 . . TGTGCTAGTGGTTTTTTTACAGGACAGAACTTCTATGGCTACACCTTC CASGFFTGQNFYGYTF
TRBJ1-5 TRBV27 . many TGTGCCAGCAGTTTATCTCAGGGAACGGATCAGCCCCAGCATTTT CASSLSQGTDQPQHF
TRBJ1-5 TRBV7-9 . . TGTGCCAGCAGTAAGGAACGGAATCAGCCCCAGCATTTT CASSKERNQPQHF
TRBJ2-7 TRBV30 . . TGTGCCTGGAGGGAGCGGAGCTCCTACGAGCAGTACTTC CAWRERSSYEQYF
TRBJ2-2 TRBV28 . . TGTGCCATTACAGTTAACACCGGGGAGCTGTTTTTT CAITVNTGELFF